This record looks at one TCR beta chain sequence and its context. Its antigen remains undetermined. Nothing much larger sits one base from this clone, and base qualities are not available. This entry is derived from a study of T cell responses to AZD1222 COVID-19 vaccine (dated by TCRdb to about 2021). At the level of the whole study: A total of roughly 240 trial participants underwent TCR sequencing, of whom 207 received two doses of AZD1222 and some 26 received two doses of the MenACWY control vaccine. Trial participants were enrolled into age subgroups of 18-55, 56-69 and 70-plus years, which contained around 140, 26 and 57 TCR-sequenced participants, respectively.

The CDR3 regions of human TCRbeta chains were analyzed by immunosequencing. On the authors' methods: TCRs in the repertoires were matched against a reference library of SARS-CoV-2-specific TCRs that had been generated with the MIRA antigen-specificity platform. Breadth was defined as the fraction of unique TCRs that were SARS-CoV-2-associated, and depth was defined as the fraction of total T cells that were SARS-CoV-2-associated. Using the MIRA data, every spike-specific TCR was mapped to the spike region that the TCR reacted to and assigned to either a CD4 or a CD8 class. Log10-transformed breadth and depth values were compared by one-way ANOVA with Sidak's multiple comparisons tests. Entries here come from immuneACCESS through TCRdb and include only in-frame sequences with V and J called. Some clones fail to appear in such tables; in the studies checked, an unresolved V gene covers under half of the shortfall, and the cause of the remainder is unknown. V and J calls and clone size are as listed in that table; D and trimming were resolved from the DNA. For this sample there are about 100,000 clones; 70% to 90% appear just once. Jointly, the top ten make up about a tenth of the sample.

The trim is 3 bases for V and 1 base for J, with a gap of 16 bases between the germline ends. From its cysteine to its phenylalanine, the CDR3 spans 16 amino acids. Only the CDR3 DNA stays, 48 bases, in frame from base 1. The germline V gene encodes CDR1 GTSNPN and CDR2 SVGIG (reference sequence). Findings and caveats that apply to the study as a whole: Spike-specific TCR breadth and depth rose significantly after two AZD1222 doses compared with day 0 and with MenACWY recipients. In the small 56-69-year group, the increase in depth fell short of significance, most likely because of low power. CD4 TCRs associated with the vaccine covered the entire spike protein, and the dominant responses were in regions 160-218 and 743-854. Epitopes outside the regions mutated in the B.1.351 and B.1.1.7 variants were reportedly recognized by nearly half of the unique spike-specific TCRs. Participants were mostly white British, with more females than males. The authors suggested clonal diversity may have been underestimated. Conclusions about previously exposed vaccinees are limited, since just a handful of AZD1222 recipients were seropositive for SARS-CoV-2 at baseline. Because no samples from the day 14 peak response were available, repertoires could be characterized only after the peak T cell response.

This sample's time point label indicates: about 28 days (+/-7) after the second vaccine dose. AZD1222 recipients whose second dose came at about 4 weeks and those whose second dose came at about 12 weeks were combined into one group, since spike-specific TCR depth and breadth did not differ between the two schedules. The vaccinee samples were drawn from two UK trials, COV001 and COV002, one of which was a single-blind randomized controlled phase 2/3 trial testing AZD1222 (ChAdOx1 nCoV-19) in healthy adults. Trial participant PBMC samples were collected at day 0 and day 28 after the second dose for TCRbeta chain sequencing.

The receptor's source is an adult who received the AZD1222 COVID-19 vaccine. Rearrangement joined TRBV30 to TRBJ2-1; a tentative D match to TRBD1 spans 6 bases. The sequencing used peripheral blood, collected 28 days after the second AZD1222 dose. Here the CDR3 is given as CAWRNPRGSSYNEQFF. The sequenced DNA: TGTGCCTGGAGAAACCCCAGGGGAAGTTCCTACAATGAGCAGTTCTTC.